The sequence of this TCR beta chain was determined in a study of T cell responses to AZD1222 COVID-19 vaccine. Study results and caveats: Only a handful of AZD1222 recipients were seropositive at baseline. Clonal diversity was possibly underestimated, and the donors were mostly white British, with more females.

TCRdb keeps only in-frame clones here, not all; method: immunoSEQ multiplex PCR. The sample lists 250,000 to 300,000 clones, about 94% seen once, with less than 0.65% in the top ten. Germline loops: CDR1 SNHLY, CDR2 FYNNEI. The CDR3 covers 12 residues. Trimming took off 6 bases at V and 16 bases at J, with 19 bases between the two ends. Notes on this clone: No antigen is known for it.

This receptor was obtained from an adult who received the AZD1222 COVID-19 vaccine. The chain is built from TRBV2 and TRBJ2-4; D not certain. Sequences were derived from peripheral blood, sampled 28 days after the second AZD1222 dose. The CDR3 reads CASRTLKRNPYF. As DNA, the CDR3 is TGTGCCAGCAGGACACTCAAAAGGAACCCCTACTTC.